The 11 T cell receptor beta chains below all came from one sample that was sequenced in a study of molecular identifiers for immune sequencing clone quantification. TCRdb analysed the PCR reads with MiXCR anew, one entry per CDR3 protein. The sample yields hundreds of thousands of distinct CDR3 sequences, less than 30% seen once. Sequencing used naive CD8+ T cells from blood, with Jurkat cell RNA spiked in. Subset meaning: FACS-sorted CD8+CD4-CCR7+CD45RA+ naive T cells. These receptors were collected from a human donor in good health. Some libraries in this study had Jurkat cell RNA spiked in.

In its sample, this clonotype was seen many times. The CDR3 DNA follows: TGCAGTGCTAGGACAGCATCTACTAACTATGGCTACACCTTC. Its translation: CSARTASTNYGYTF. The chain is built from TRBV20-1 and TRBJ1-2; perhaps TRBD1 as D (5 bases). V was cut by 3 bases and J by 0 bases, with 11 bases left in between. This CDR3 contains 14 residues. The germline gives CDR1 DFQATT, CDR2 SNEGSKA (reference sequence).

This clonotype was counted between two and nine times. This sequence joins TRBV10-3 and TRBJ1-3; the D is unclear. Germline loops: CDR1 ENHRY, CDR2 SYGVKD. The germline V and J ends were trimmed by 3 bases and 7 bases, with 10 bases remaining between them. The CDR3 length is 13 residues. The CDR3 DNA sequence: TGTGCCATCAGTGACGCTGACTGGAACACCATATATTTT. Protein: CAISDADWNTIYF.

Of note for this clonotype: Just one base apart from a much larger clone, this may be a read error. The chain links TRBV21-1 to TRBJ1-5. TRBV21-1 is deemed a pseudogene. CDR3 length equals 15 residues. Written as DNA, the CDR3 is TGTGCCAGCAGCCCTATCGATGCCTTTAGTCAGCCCCAGCATTTT. Translated, it gives CASSPIDAFSQPQHF.

This clonotype was seen ten or more times. This chain joins TRBV6-5 and TRBJ2-3; D uncertain. Trimming shortened V by 5 bases and J by 5 bases, and 8 bases separated the two germline ends. This CDR3 comprises 12 residues. The germline CDR1 and CDR2 sequences are MNHEY and SVGAGI. CDR3 sequence reads: CASSNWGDTQYF. The CDR3 nucleotides read TGTGCCAGCAGTAACTGGGGAGATACGCAGTATTTT.

About this clonotype itself: This could be a read error, since a much larger clone is one nucleotide away. V gene TRBV6-2 or TRBV6-3 combines with J gene TRBJ1-1; D gene uncertain. The CDR3 has 11 residues. Germline CDR1 reads MNHEY; CDR2 reads SVGEGT. The ends were cut back, 8 bases at V and 8 bases at J, with 12 bases in the middle. CDR3 sequence (DNA): TGTGCCAGCGAACAGTGTATAGAAGCTTTCTTT. It specifies CASEQCIEAFF.

This clonotype was picked up a small number of times. The chain links TRBV4-3 to TRBJ1-3; D not resolved. The V gene lost 0 bases and the J gene lost 9 bases, with 15 bases spanning the gap. This CDR3 is built from 15 residues. In germline, CDR1 is LGHNA, CDR2 YSLEER. Here the CDR3 reads CASSQDPGRSGTIYF. The CDR3 DNA reads as TGCGCCAGCAGCCAAGATCCGGGCCGGTCTGGCACCATATATTTT.

As concerns this clonotype: At one boundary the junction diverges from the germline segment, which might be a read error. The rearrangement joins TRBV4-2 to TRBJ2-2, with 15 bases identical to TRBD2. The length of the CDR3 is 17 residues. Germline values: CDR1 LGHNA, CDR2 YNFKEQ. The chain's CDR3 is CATDGGTSGRNTGEPFF. For the CDR3, the DNA is TGTGCCACCGACGGGGGGACTAGCGGGAGGAACACCGGGGAGCCGTTTTTT.

This clonotype was detected a few times. The chain joins TRBV7-6 to TRBJ2-1; 7 bases are shared with TRBD2. CDR3 length equals 17 residues. CDR1 and CDR2 from the germline V gene are SGHVS and FNYEAQ. The junction had 8 bases not matched to a gene; V was cut back by 1 base and J by 2 bases. The chain's CDR3 is CASSLVPGAGPYNEQFF. The CDR3, as DNA: TGTGCCAGCAGCTTAGTTCCCGGAGCGGGACCCTACAATGAGCAGTTCTTC.

Worth noting for this clonotype: A much larger clone lies a single base off, so this may be a read error. This rearrangement joins TRBV2 to TRBJ1-6, with 9 bases that match TRBD1. With 5 bases clipped from V and 7 bases from J, the junction kept 3 bases outside the gene matches. Germline V gene data show CDR1 as SNHLY and CDR2 as FYNNEI. This CDR3 region has 14 residues. The CDR3 loop reads CASSKGQGNSPLHF. The CDR3 nucleotides read TGTGCCAGCAGTAAGGGACAGGGAAATTCACCCCTCCACTTT.

This clonotype was seen ten or more times. The rearrangement links TRBV6-5 to TRBJ2-7, with 8 bases lining up with TRBD1. CDR3 length equals 14 residues. Unmatched junction bases numbered 1, after V lost 0 bases and J lost 3 bases. The germline gives CDR1 MNHEY, CDR2 SVGAGI. The CDR3 coding sequence is TGTGCCAGCAGTTACTCACAGGGGGACTACGAGCAGTACTTC. Amino acid sequence: CASSYSQGDYEQYF.

The CDR3 DNA is TGTGCCGCCGGCGAAGGAGATCAGCCCCAGCATTTT. It translates to CAAGEGDQPQHF. The V and J genes are TRBV12-3 or TRBV12-4 and TRBJ1-5; D gene uncertain. The CDR3 runs to 12 residues. Between the trimmed V and J ends, which lost 11 bases and 5 bases, there was a span of 13 bases.